The present entry profiles one TCR beta chain with its context. The target antigen is unknown. The data belong to a study of PD-1 blockade in mismatch repair-deficient tumors. Broader study findings: Tumor-resident clones, often undetectable pretreatment in blood, expanded then contracted after pembrolizumab.

The data were produced by immunoSEQ multiplex PCR, yet TCRdb's version contains in-frame clones alone and is incomplete. In the table there are roughly 80,000 clones, over 75% of which are singletons. A few pembrolizumab responders had their TCRs sequenced. Germline V gene sequence: CDR1 SNHLY, CDR2 FYNNEI. Deletions cut 6 bases from V and 5 bases from J, with 7 bases between. The CDR3 runs to 11 residues. V usage is TRBV2 and J usage is TRBJ2-5; D is perhaps TRBD2 (5 bases). Sequences were derived from peripheral blood, sampled 12 weeks after starting pembrolizumab. The receptor comes from an adult with mismatch repair-deficient cancer. CDR3 nucleotides: TGTGCCAGCAGAAGAGGGGAGACCCAGTACTTC. Translation gives CASRRGETQYF.